Described below is a single T cell receptor beta chain sequence and its context. MiXCR, applied by TCRdb to the 5' RACE reads, yields one record per CDR3 protein. The sample lists 450,000 to 600,000 distinct CDR3 sequences, less than 15% occurring once. These data belong to a study of T cells after yellow fever vaccination. At the level of the study: SMART-Seq v4 Ultra Low Input handled preparation of low-cell-number fractions.

Germline V gene data show CDR1 as SGHDT and CDR2 as YYEEEE. There are 14 residues in the CDR3. V was trimmed by 0 bases and J by 0 bases, leaving 6 bases between them. The chain uses TRBV5-6 and TRBJ1-2, with D uncertain. Source: PBMCs, taken on the day of the yellow fever booster vaccination. This receptor was taken from a man younger than 40 who received the YFV17D yellow fever vaccine. The CDR3 loop is CASSLAVSNYGYTF. CDR3 in DNA: TGTGCCAGCAGCTTGGCGGTATCTAACTATGGCTACACCTTC.